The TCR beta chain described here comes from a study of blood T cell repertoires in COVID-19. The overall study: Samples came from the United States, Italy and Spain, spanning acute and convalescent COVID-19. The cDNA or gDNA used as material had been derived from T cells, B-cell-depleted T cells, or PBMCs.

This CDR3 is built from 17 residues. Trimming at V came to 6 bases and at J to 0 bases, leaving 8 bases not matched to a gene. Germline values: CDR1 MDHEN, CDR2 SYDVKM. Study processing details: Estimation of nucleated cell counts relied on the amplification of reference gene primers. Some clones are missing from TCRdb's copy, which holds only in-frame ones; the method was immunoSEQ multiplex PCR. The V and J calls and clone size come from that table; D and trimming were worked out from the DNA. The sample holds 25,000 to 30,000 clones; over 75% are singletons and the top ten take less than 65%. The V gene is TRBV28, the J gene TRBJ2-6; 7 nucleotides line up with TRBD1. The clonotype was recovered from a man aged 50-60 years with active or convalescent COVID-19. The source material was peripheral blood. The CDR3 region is CASRSTGIFSGANVLTF. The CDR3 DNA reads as TGTGCCAGCAGGTCGACAGGGATCTTCTCTGGGGCCAACGTCCTGACTTTC.